This TCR beta chain is from a study of response to subunit inactivated influenza vaccine. Notes on the study in general: Authors proposed each seasonal influenza vaccination draws in few new T cells.

The CDR3 loop spans 17 amino acids. The ends were cut back, 4 bases at V and 1 base at J, with 20 bases in the middle. Germline assignment: CDR1 MNHNS and CDR2 SASEGT. Of note for this clonotype: The antigen is undetermined.

Each CDR3 protein gets one entry after TCRdb re-called the RT-PCR reads with MiXCR. The sample records about 520,000 distinct CDR3 sequences, 25% being singletons. This chain connects TRBV6-1 to TRBJ2-7; TRBD1 might be the D (6 bases). Sequences were derived from CD4+ T cells sorted from PBMCs, sampled roughly 5 days after vaccination. The clonotype originates from a man aged 45-65 years who received an inactivated influenza vaccine. The CDR3 nucleotides are TGTGCCAGCAGTGGAATATTCAGGGGCTCGATATCCTACGAGCAGTACTTC. Translated, it gives CASSGIFRGSISYEQYF.